Listed below are T cell receptor beta chains from one sample, sequenced in a study of blood T cell repertoires in COVID-19. Only in-frame clones appear in the TCRdb table, and some are missing; sequencing was by immunoSEQ multiplex PCR. Found here are approximately 140,000 clones, roughly 84% of them singletons; the top ten hold about 8.9%. Sequencing used peripheral blood. The receptors were gathered from a man in his thirties or forties with COVID-19, enrolled during active disease. Both conserved end residues are part of each CDR3. D genes are given only for firm matches. Size is stated for part of the rows, as once, few or many counts, or as a class when the clone is expanded.

clone size	V gene	D gene	J gene	CDR3 protein	CDR3 DNA
.	TRBV28	TRBD1	TRBJ2-5	CASTKRGQQETQYF	TGTGCCAGCACAAAGAGGGGACAGCAAGAGACCCAGTACTTC
.	TRBV6-5	TRBD2	TRBJ2-1	CASTRQREGLGEQFF	TGTGCCAGCACCCGTCAGCGGGAAGGTCTGGGAGAGCAGTTCTTC
.	TRBV7-9	.	TRBJ1-1	CASSPLANTEAFF	TGTGCCAGCAGCCCCCTAGCGAACACTGAAGCTTTCTTT
.	TRBV14	.	TRBJ1-1	CASSQQRDTEAFF	TGTGCCAGCAGCCAACAGAGGGACACTGAAGCTTTCTTT
few	TRBV9	TRBD2	TRBJ2-7	CASSVGSAGGPSREQYF	TGTGCCAGCAGCGTAGGGTCGGCGGGAGGGCCATCCCGCGAGCAGTACTTC
.	TRBV19	.	TRBJ1-1	CASSIGGPEAFF	TGTGCCAGTAGTATAGGGGGGCCTGAAGCTTTCTTT
.	TRBV6-6	.	TRBJ2-7	CASSNLIRTGPGGTSAYEQYF	TGTGCCAGCAGCAACCTAATCCGGACAGGGCCAGGGGGAACTAGCGCCTACGAGCAGTACTTC
.	TRBV2	.	TRBJ1-2	CASSVQNYGYTF	TGTGCCAGCAGTGTACAGAACTATGGCTACACCTTC
few	TRBV9	.	TRBJ2-2	CASSVAGGGELFF	TGTGCCAGCAGCGTAGCGGGTGGCGGGGAGCTGTTTTTT
.	TRBV5-1	TRBD1	TRBJ1-1	CASSLERGTGLNTEAFF	TGCGCCAGCAGCTTGGAAAGGGGGACAGGGTTGAACACTGAAGCTTTCTTT
.	TRBV6-5	.	TRBJ1-5	CASRAEQPQHF	TGTGCCAGCAGGGCCGAACAGCCCCAGCATTTT
.	TRBV2	.	TRBJ1-2	CASSEAEGGYTF	TGTGCCAGCAGTGAAGCGGAGGGGGGCTACACCTTC
.	TRBV29-1	.	TRBJ1-1	CSVGTSNTEAFF	TGCAGCGTCGGGACATCGAACACTGAAGCTTTCTTT
.	TRBV18	TRBD1	TRBJ1-1	CASSPQGQAAFF	TGTGCCAGCTCACCTCAGGGACAGGCGGCTTTCTTT
.	TRBV7-2	.	TRBJ2-7	CASTGDYEQYF	TGTGCCAGTACCGGGGACTACGAGCAGTACTTC
.	TRBV28	TRBD2	TRBJ2-4	CASSLSSSGIAKNIQYF	TGTGCCAGCAGTTTATCGTCTAGCGGAATAGCCAAAAACATTCAGTACTTC
.	TRBV28	.	TRBJ1-1	CASSLWAQNTEAFF	TGTGCCAGCAGTTTGTGGGCCCAGAACACTGAAGCTTTCTTT
.	TRBV28	TRBD2	TRBJ2-1	CASSSVGGGAGGPREQFF	TGTGCCAGCAGTTCTGTCGGGGGTGGAGCGGGAGGGCCACGTGAGCAGTTCTTC